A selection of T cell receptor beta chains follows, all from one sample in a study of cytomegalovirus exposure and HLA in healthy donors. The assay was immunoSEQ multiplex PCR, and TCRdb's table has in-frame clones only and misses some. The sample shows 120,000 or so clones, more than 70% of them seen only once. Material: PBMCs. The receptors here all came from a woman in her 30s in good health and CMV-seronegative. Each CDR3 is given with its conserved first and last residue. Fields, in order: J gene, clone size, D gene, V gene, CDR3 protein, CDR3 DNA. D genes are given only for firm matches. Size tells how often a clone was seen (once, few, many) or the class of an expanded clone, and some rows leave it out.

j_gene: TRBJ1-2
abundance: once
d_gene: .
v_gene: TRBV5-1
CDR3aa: CASSLAGAPANYGYTF
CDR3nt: TGCGCCAGCAGCTTGGCTGGGGCTCCAGCTAACTATGGCTACACCTTC

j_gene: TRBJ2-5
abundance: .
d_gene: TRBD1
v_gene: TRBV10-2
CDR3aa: CASGQGAQTQYF
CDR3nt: TGCGCCAGCGGACAGGGGGCACAGACCCAGTACTTC

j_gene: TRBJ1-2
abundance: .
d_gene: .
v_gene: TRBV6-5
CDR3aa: CASKPAGYGYTF
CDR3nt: TGTGCCAGCAAGCCAGCGGGATATGGCTACACCTTC

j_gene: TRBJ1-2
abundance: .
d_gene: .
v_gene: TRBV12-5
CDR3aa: CASGLDGYGYTF
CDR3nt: TGTGCTAGTGGTTTGGACGGCTATGGCTACACCTTC

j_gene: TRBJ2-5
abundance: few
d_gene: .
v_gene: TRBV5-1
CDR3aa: CASGPSGLNQETQYF
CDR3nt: TGCGCCAGCGGACCGAGCGGACTTAACCAAGAGACCCAGTACTTC

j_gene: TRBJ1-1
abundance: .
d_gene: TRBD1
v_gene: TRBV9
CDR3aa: CASSGTGTGGTEAFF
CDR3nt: TGTGCCAGCAGCGGCACCGGGACAGGGGGGACTGAAGCTTTCTTT

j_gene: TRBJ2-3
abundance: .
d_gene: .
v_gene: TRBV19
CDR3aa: CASSILPDTQYF
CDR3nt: TGTGCCAGTAGTATCCTTCCAGATACGCAGTATTTT

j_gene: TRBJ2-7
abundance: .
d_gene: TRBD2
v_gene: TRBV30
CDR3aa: CAWSVDGTSGHAEQYF
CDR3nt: TGTGCCTGGAGTGTAGACGGGACTAGCGGCCACGCGGAGCAGTACTTC

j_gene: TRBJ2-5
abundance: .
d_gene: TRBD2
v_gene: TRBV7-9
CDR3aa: CASSRGGAKQETQYF
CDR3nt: TGTGCCAGCAGCCGCGGGGGGGCTAAGCAAGAGACCCAGTACTTC

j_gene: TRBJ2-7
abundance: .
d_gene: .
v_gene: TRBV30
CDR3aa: CAWSGGGSYEQYF
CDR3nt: TGTGCCTGGAGTGGTGGAGGCTCCTACGAGCAGTACTTC

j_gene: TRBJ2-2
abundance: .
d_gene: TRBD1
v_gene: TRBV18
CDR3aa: CASSPFGQALNTGELFF
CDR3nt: TGTGCCAGCTCACCATTTGGACAGGCCTTGAACACCGGGGAGCTGTTTTTT

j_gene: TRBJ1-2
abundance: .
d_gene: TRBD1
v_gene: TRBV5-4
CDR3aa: CASSSDRAAVF
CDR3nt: TGTGCCAGCAGCTCGGACAGGGCCGCCGTCTTC

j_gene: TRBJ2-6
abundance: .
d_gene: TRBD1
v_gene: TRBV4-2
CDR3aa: CASSPSLGQGASGANVLTF
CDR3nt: TGTGCCAGCAGCCCGAGTCTGGGACAGGGGGCGTCTGGGGCCAACGTCCTGACTTTC

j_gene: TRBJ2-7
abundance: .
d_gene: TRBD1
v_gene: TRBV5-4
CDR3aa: CASSPETGAYEQYF
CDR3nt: TGTGCCAGCAGCCCCGAGACAGGGGCCTACGAGCAGTACTTC

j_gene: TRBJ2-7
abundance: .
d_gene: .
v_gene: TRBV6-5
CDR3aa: CASRGSSYEQYF
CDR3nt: TGTGCCAGCAGGGGCTCCTCCTACGAGCAGTACTTC

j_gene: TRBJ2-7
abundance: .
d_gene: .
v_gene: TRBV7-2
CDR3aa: CASSLEPGYEQYF
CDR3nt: TGTGCCAGCAGCTTAGAGCCCGGCTACGAGCAGTACTTC

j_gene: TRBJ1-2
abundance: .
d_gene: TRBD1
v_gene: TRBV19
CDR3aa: CASSIGQGNYGYTF
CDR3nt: TGTGCCAGTAGTATAGGACAGGGTAACTATGGCTACACCTTC

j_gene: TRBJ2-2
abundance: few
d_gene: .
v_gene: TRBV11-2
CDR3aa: CASSLTGELFF
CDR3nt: TGTGCCAGCAGCCTCACCGGGGAGCTGTTTTTT

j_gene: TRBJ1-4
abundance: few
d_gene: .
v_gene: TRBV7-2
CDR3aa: CASSLNRVDEKLFF
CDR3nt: TGTGCCAGCAGCTTAAACAGGGTGGATGAAAAACTGTTTTTT

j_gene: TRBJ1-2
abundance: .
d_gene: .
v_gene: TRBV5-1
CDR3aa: CASSLLGTSYGYTF
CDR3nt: TGCGCCAGCAGCTTGCTAGGGACAAGCTATGGCTACACCTTC

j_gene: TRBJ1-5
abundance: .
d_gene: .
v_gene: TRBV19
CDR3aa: CASSIVPGSNQPQHF
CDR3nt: TGTGCCAGTAGTATAGTTCCGGGGAGCAATCAGCCCCAGCATTTT

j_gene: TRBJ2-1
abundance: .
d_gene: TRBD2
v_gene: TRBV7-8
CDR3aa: CASSLVAGGLWYNEQFF
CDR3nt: TGTGCCAGCAGCTTAGTAGCGGGGGGGCTATGGTACAATGAGCAGTTCTTC

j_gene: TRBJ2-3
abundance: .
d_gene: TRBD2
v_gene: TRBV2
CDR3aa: CASSGSWLSGGAPWTDTQYF
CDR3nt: TGTGCCAGCAGTGGATCCTGGTTGAGCGGGGGGGCCCCATGGACAGATACGCAGTATTTT

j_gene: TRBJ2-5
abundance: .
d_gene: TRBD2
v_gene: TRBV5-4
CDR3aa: CASSSGRGGNQETQYF
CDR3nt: TGTGCCAGCAGCAGCGGGCGGGGGGGTAACCAAGAGACCCAGTACTTC

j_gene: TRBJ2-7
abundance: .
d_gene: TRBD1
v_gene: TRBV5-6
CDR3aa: CASSLVRTGGYEQYF
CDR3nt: TGTGCCAGCAGCTTGGTGAGGACAGGGGGCTACGAGCAGTACTTC

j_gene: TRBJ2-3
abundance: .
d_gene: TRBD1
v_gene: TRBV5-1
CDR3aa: CASSGDRANTDTQYF
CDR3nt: TGCGCCAGCAGCGGAGACAGGGCCAACACAGATACGCAGTATTTT

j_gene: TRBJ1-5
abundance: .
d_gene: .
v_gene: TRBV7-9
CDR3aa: CASSLGQGIKDQPQHF
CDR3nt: TGTGCCAGCAGCTTAGGGCAGGGGATTAAAGATCAGCCCCAGCATTTT

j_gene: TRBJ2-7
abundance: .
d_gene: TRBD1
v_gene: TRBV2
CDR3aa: CASTRDRGGYEQYF
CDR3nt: TGTGCCAGCACCAGGGACAGGGGAGGGTACGAGCAGTACTTC

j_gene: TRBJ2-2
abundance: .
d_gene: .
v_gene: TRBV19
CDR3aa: CASSIGSGGELFF
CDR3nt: TGTGCCAGTAGTATTGGTAGCGGCGGGGAGCTGTTTTTT

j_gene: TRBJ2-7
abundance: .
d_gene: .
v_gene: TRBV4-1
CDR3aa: CASSQLMGGARYEQYF
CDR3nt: TGCGCCAGCAGCCAATTAATGGGGGGGGCGCGGTACGAGCAGTACTTC

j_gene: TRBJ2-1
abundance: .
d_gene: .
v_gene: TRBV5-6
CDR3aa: CASSLIASDEQFF
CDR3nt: TGTGCCAGCAGCTTAATAGCTTCCGATGAGCAGTTCTTC

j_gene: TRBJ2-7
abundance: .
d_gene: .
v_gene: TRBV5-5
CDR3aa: CASIDMVGGQYF
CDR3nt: TGTGCCAGCATCGACATGGTAGGAGGGCAGTACTTC

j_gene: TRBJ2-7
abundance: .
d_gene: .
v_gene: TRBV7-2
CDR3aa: CASSLRAGGYEQYF
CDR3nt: TGTGCCAGCAGCTTACGGGCAGGGGGGTACGAGCAGTACTTC

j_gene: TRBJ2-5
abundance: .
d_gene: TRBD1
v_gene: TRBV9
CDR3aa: CASSERTGVRETQYF
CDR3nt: TGTGCCAGCAGCGAACGGACAGGGGTGAGGGAGACCCAGTACTTC

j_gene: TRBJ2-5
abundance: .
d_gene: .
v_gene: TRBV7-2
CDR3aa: CASSLEASVVETQYF
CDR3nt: TGTGCCAGCAGCTTAGAAGCTAGCGTAGTTGAGACCCAGTACTTC

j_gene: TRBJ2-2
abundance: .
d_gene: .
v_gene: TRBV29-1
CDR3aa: CSVERQGSTGELFF
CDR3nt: TGCAGCGTTGAGCGGCAGGGGTCTACCGGGGAGCTGTTTTTT

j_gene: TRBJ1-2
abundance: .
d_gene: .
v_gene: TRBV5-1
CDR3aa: CASSNRAGGYTF
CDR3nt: TGCGCCAGCTCCAACAGGGCGGGTGGCTACACCTTC

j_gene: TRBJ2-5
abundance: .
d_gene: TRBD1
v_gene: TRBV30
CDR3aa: CAWSRDRGGETQYF
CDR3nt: TGTGCCTGGAGTCGGGACAGGGGGGGAGAGACCCAGTACTTC

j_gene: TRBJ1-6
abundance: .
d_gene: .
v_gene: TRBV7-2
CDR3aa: CASSYRAGAVNSPLHF
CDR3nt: TGTGCCAGCAGCTACAGGGCGGGGGCTGTTAATTCACCCCTCCACTTT

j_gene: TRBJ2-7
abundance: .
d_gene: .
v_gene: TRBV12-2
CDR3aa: CASRLAGSKFKGSSYEQYF
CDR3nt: TGTGCAAGTCGCTTAGCGGGGAGTAAGTTTAAAGGCAGCTCCTACGAGCAGTACTTC

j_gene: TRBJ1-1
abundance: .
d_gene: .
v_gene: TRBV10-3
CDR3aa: CAISEAGRNTEAFF
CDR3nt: TGTGCCATCAGTGAGGCGGGTAGGAACACTGAAGCTTTCTTT

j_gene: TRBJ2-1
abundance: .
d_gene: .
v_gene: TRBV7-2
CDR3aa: CASSLEVLAFYNEQFF
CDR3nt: TGTGCCAGCAGCTTAGAGGTCCTAGCGTTCTACAATGAGCAGTTCTTC

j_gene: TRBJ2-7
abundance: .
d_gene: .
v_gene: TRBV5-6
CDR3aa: CASSLGDSHEQYF
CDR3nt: TGTGCCAGCAGCTTGGGTGACAGTCACGAGCAGTACTTC

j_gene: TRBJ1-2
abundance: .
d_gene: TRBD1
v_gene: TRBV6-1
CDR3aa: CASSAVNRGDYGYTF
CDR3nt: TGTGCCAGCAGTGCGGTCAACAGGGGCGACTATGGCTACACCTTC

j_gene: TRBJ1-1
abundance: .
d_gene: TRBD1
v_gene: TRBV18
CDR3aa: CASSVVQGDTEAFF
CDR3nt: TGTGCCAGCTCCGTTGTGCAGGGGGATACTGAAGCTTTCTTT

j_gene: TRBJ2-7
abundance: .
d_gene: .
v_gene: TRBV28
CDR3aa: CASSLGQATYEQYF
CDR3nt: TGTGCCAGCAGCCTGGGGCAGGCAACCTACGAGCAGTACTTC

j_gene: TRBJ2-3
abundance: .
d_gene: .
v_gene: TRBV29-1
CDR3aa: CSVPRGNTDTQYF
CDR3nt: TGCAGCGTCCCCAGGGGAAACACAGATACGCAGTATTTT

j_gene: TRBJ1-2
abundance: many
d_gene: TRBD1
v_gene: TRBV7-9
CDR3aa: CAGRDREGYGYTF
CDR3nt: TGTGCCGGGCGGGACAGAGAAGGGTATGGCTACACCTTC

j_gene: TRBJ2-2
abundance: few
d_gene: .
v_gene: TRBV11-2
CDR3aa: CASRQGAGRRTGELFF
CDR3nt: TGTGCCAGCAGGCAAGGAGCAGGTCGGAGGACCGGGGAGCTGTTTTTT

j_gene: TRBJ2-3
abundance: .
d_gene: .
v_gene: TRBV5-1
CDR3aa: CASSPIRGKGLGTDTQYF
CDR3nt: TGCGCCAGCAGCCCGATCAGGGGAAAGGGGTTGGGCACAGATACGCAGTATTTT

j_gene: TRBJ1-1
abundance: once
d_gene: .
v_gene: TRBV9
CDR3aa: CASSVSDRTEAFF
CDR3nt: TGTGCCAGCAGCGTATCGGACAGAACTGAAGCTTTCTTT

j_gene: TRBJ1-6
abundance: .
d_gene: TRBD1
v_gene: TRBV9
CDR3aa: CASSPWTGGDSPLHF
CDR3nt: TGTGCCAGCAGCCCATGGACAGGAGGGGATTCACCCCTCCACTTT

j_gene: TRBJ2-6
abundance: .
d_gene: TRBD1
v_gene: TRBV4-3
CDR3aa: CASSHRQGSGANVLTF
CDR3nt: TGCGCCAGCAGCCATAGACAGGGTAGTGGGGCCAACGTCCTGACTTTC

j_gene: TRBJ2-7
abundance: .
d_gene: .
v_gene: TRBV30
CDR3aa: CAWSVQGYEQYF
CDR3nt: TGTGCCTGGAGTGTGCAGGGCTACGAGCAGTACTTC

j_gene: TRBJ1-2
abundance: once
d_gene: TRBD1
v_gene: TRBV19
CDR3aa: CATRQGLVNYGYTF
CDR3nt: TGTGCCACCCGACAGGGTCTGGTAAACTATGGCTACACCTTC